In this sample, the clone carrying this T cell receptor (beta chain) is medium-sized. Antigen unknown. This specimen comes from a study of spatial heterogeneity in lung cancer. Study details: Tumor-region counts of TCR transcripts tracked strongly with a T cell module score from matched bulk RNA-seq. Findings of the study overall: Intratumoral expanded alpha and beta TCR counts were found to track tumor mutation counts.

All TCR cDNA molecules were individually tagged with a unique molecular identifier. Via MiXCR, TCRdb re-called the 5' RACE reads, giving one row per CDR3 protein. The sample yields about 3,800 distinct CDR3 sequences, 8.5% to 9.5% seen once. Stated time point: sample taken at primary tumor resection. Whole RNA was taken from tumor, nontumor lung or frozen PBMC; it was then sequenced unsorted. The CDR3 length is 15 residues. The J segment lost 7 bases and the V segment lost 6 bases, leaving 9 bases of the junction unmatched. This TCR came from a male donor with early-stage non-small cell lung cancer. Sequences were derived from lung tumor tissue, sampled at surgery. The V and J genes are TRBV12-3 or TRBV12-4 and TRBJ2-2; 9 bases agree with TRBD1. The chain's CDR3 is CASSRPGQGHGELFF. CDR3 DNA: TGTGCCAGCAGCCGTCCGGGACAGGGTCACGGGGAGCTGTTTTTT.